The 28 T cell receptor beta chains listed next were all sequenced from one sample in a study of response to subunit inactivated influenza vaccine. MiXCR, applied by TCRdb to the RT-PCR reads, yields one record per CDR3 protein. The sample holds under 800,000 distinct CDR3 sequences, 11% to 15% seen once. The material sequenced was PBMCs from blood, taken approximately 15 days before vaccination. These receptors all come from a man aged 50 or older who received an inactivated influenza vaccine.

This clonotype was detected a few times. The gene calls are TRBV24-1 and TRBJ2-1; D uncertain. The CDR3 runs to 14 residues. Trimming took 5 bases from V and 2 from J, leaving 9 bases between them. Germline CDR1 reads KGHDR; CDR2 reads SFDVKD. CDR3 residues: CATSASLTYNEQFF. In DNA form, the CDR3 reads TGTGCCACCAGTGCCAGCCTAACCTACAATGAGCAGTTCTTC.

This clonotype was counted a few times. This chain links TRBV3-1 with TRBJ1-2; 9 bases align to TRBD1. The V and J ends lost 4 bases and 8 bases, in that order; junction bases with no gene match: 14. Germline V gene sequence: CDR1 LGHDT, CDR2 YNNKEL (reference sequence). The CDR3 is 16 residues long. CDR3 nucleotides: TGTGCCAGCAGCCCAACCACCGGACAGGGGAAAGGCGGCTACACCTTC. It is translated as CASSPTTGQGKGGYTF.

The chain is built from TRBV7-2 and TRBJ1-2, with D unresolved. V shed 6 bases and J shed 4 bases, with 9 bases lying between them. Germline V CDR1 and CDR2: SGHTA, FQGNSA. This CDR3 contains 12 residues. CDR3 DNA sequence: TGTGCCAGCAGTCCGGCGGCCTATGGCTACACCTTC. Protein sequence: CASSPAAYGYTF.

In its sample, this clonotype was seen many times. This chain links TRBV24-1 with TRBJ1-2; D remains ambiguous. The CDR3 extends over 14 amino acids. Deletions cut 0 bases from V and 2 bases from J, with 6 bases between. CDR1 is KGHDR, CDR2 SFDVKD, per germline. The CDR3 reads CATSDLTINYGYTF. The DNA of the CDR3 is TGTGCCACCAGTGATTTGACGATCAACTATGGCTACACCTTC.

This clonotype was observed a few times. This chain connects TRBV19 to TRBJ1-6; possible D gene TRBD1, 6 bases. Between the trimmed V and J ends, which lost 3 bases and 9 bases, there was a span of 15 bases. The CDR3 extends over 15 amino acids. CDR1 and CDR2 from the germline V gene are LNHDA and SQIVND (reference sequence). CDR3 loop: CASSIGGPGGSPLHF. CDR3 nucleotides: TGTGCCAGTAGTATCGGGGGGCCCGGGGGTTCACCCCTCCACTTT.

A few counts support this clonotype. This sequence joins TRBV5-1 and TRBJ2-5; D ambiguous. V dropped 1 base and J dropped 5 bases, with 9 bases sitting between them. The CDR3 totals 13 residues. Germline V lookup: CDR1 SGHRS, CDR2 YFSETQ. CDR3: CASSLFPGETQYF. DNA of the CDR3: TGCGCCAGCAGCTTGTTTCCGGGCGAGACCCAGTACTTC.

The rearrangement joins TRBV7-2 to TRBJ2-3, with TRBD2 matching 10 bases. The V gene end was trimmed by 5 bases and the J gene end by 4 bases; junction bases not matched to a gene: 9. The germline V gene has CDR1 SGHTA and CDR2 FQGNSA. The CDR3 runs to 16 residues. The CDR3 bases are TGTGCCAGCAGCCCCATAGCGGGAGGACAAGCAGATACGCAGTATTTT. Its translation: CASSPIAGGQADTQYF.

The sample holds a few counts of this clonotype. V gene TRBV12-3 or TRBV12-4 combines with J gene TRBJ2-3; D gene unclear. The V end was cut by 6 bases, the J end by 0 bases, with 13 bases between. This CDR3 contains 15 residues. CDR3 in amino acids: CASSPTPSSTDTQYF. CDR3 bases: TGTGCCAGCAGCCCAACCCCCTCTAGCACAGATACGCAGTATTTT.

This clonotype was counted between two and nine times. The DNA for the CDR3 is TGCGCCAGCAGCCAAAACGTCAGGGCTGGCACCGGGGAGCTGTTTTTT. Its translation is CASSQNVRAGTGELFF. The chain employs TRBV4-3 and TRBJ2-2, with D perhaps TRBD1 (5 bases). Germline CDR1 and CDR2: LGHNA and YSLEER. CDR3 length: 16 amino acids. V shed 2 bases and J shed 4 bases, with 14 bases lying between them.

This rearrangement joins TRBV10-3 to TRBJ1-4; the match to TRBD1 covers 7 bases. V was clipped by 4 bases and J by 13 bases; unmatched bases: 6. The CDR3 loop spans 12 amino acids. Germline loops: CDR1 ENHRY, CDR2 SYGVKD. The CDR3 coding sequence is TGTGCCATCAGTGGAGACAGGGAGTCACTGTTTTTT. Protein: CAISGDRESLFF.

The rearrangement links TRBV29-1 to TRBJ1-1, with 7 nucleotides matching TRBD1. The CDR3 totals 12 residues. With 7 bases clipped from V and 3 bases from J, the junction kept 5 bases outside the gene matches. Looked up from germline, CDR1 is SQVTM and CDR2 is ANQGSEA. The CDR3 DNA follows: TGCAGCGCTAGGGACAGTCACACTGAAGCTTTCTTT. This gives the protein CSARDSHTEAFF.

The chain combines TRBV13 with TRBJ2-1; perhaps TRBD2 as D (6 bases). From germline, CDR1 is PRHDT and CDR2 FYEKMQ (reference sequence). V shed 5 bases and J shed 5 bases, with 10 bases lying between them. The CDR3 length is 13 residues. The CDR3 coding sequence is TGTGCCAGCAGCGGGGGGTTACACAATGAGCAGTTCTTC. Its translation: CASSGGLHNEQFF.

The CDR3 sequence: CASSLYPEDREQFF. For the CDR3, the DNA is TGTGCCAGCAGCTTATATCCCGAGGACCGGGAGCAGTTCTTC. The rearrangement joins TRBV7-3 to TRBJ2-1, with no clear D. In germline, CDR1 is SGHTA, CDR2 FQGTGA. The V gene lost 2 bases and the J gene lost 10 bases, with 15 bases spanning the gap. The CDR3 is 14 amino acids. Looking up the rest from reference TRBV7-3 and TRBJ2-1 gives the full variable domain: GAGVSQTPSNKVTEKGKYVELRCDPISGHTALYWYRQSLGQGPEFLIYFQGTGAADDSGLPNDRFFAVRPEGSVSTLKIQRTERGDSAVYLCASSLYPEDREQFFGPGTRLTVL.

The chain has TRBV10-3 and TRBJ2-2; 7 positions match TRBD1. J was trimmed by 1 base and V by 10 bases; bases with no gene match: 9. Looked up from germline, CDR1 is ENHRY and CDR2 is SYGVKD. This CDR3 comprises 15 residues. The CDR3 DNA follows: TGTGCCACCTACCCGACAGGGCTGAACACCGGGGAGCTGTTTTTT. Translating gives CATYPTGLNTGELFF.

The chain has TRBV2 and TRBJ2-1, with 9 bases aligning to TRBD2. CDR1 SNHLY and CDR2 FYNNEI come from the germline V gene. The CDR3 contains 15 residues. V trimming: 7 bases; J trimming: 8 bases; junction bases outside the gene matches: 12. CDR3 sequence: CASTNRPSGMHEQFF. In nucleotides, the CDR3 is TGTGCCAGCACCAACCGGCCTAGCGGGATGCATGAGCAGTTCTTC.

A few counts support this clonotype. V gene TRBV10-3 combines with J gene TRBJ2-3; 12 bases fit TRBD2. The CDR3 consists of 17 residues. J gave up 5 bases and V 3 bases, and 9 bases lay outside the gene matches. Germline V gives CDR1 ENHRY, CDR2 SYGVKD. In DNA, the CDR3 is TGTGCCATCAGTGACTCAGCTAGCGGGGGGGCGAAAGATACGCAGTATTTT. Amino acid sequence: CAISDSASGGAKDTQYF.

The rearrangement uses TRBV12-3 or TRBV12-4 and TRBJ2-4; D is unresolved. The V end was cut by 3 bases, the J end by 7 bases, with 10 bases between. CDR3 length equals 13 residues. CDR3 sequence reads: CASSFGQLNIQYF. For the CDR3, the DNA is TGTGCCAGCAGTTTTGGGCAATTGAACATTCAGTACTTC.

In this sample, this clonotype turned up a few times. The chain uses TRBV5-5 and TRBJ2-5; no clear D. Germline assignment: CDR1 SGHKS and CDR2 YYEKEE (reference sequence). The CDR3 has 12 amino acids. Deletions cut 3 bases from V and 4 bases from J, with 7 bases between. Here the CDR3 DNA reads TGTGCCAGCAGCTGGCCAGGAGAGACCCAGTACTTC. Translated: CASSWPGETQYF.

This clonotype occurred a few times. This rearrangement joins TRBV5-1 to TRBJ2-7; 10 bases align to TRBD2. CDR3 size: 15 residues. Germline CDR1 is SGHRS and CDR2 is YFSETQ. The junction had 9 bases not matched to a gene; V was cut back by 4 bases and J by 5 bases. The CDR3 sequence: CASSPDSGLANEQYF. In DNA, the CDR3 is TGCGCCAGCAGCCCGGACTCGGGACTAGCGAACGAGCAGTACTTC.

This clonotype was counted many times. The rearrangement links TRBV12-3 or TRBV12-4 to TRBJ2-5; D is uncertain. CDR3 length equals 13 residues. Between the trimmed V and J ends, which lost 8 bases and 2 bases, there was a span of 12 bases. In DNA, the CDR3 is TGTGCCAGCCGAGCAAACGTACAAGAGACCCAGTACTTC. It encodes CASRANVQETQYF.

The sample holds a few counts of this clonotype. The J gene is TRBJ2-3, the V gene TRBV7-2; D is possibly TRBD2 (6 bases). This CDR3 comprises 16 residues. V lost 0 bases and J 1 base, leaving 11 bases between the germline ends. Looked up from germline, CDR1 is SGHTA and CDR2 is FQGNSA. This CDR3 is CASSLALRLGTDTQYF. In DNA form, the CDR3 reads TGTGCCAGCAGCTTAGCGCTGAGACTAGGCACAGATACGCAGTATTTT. Full variable domain (rest looked up from reference TRBV7-2 and TRBJ2-3): GAGVSQSPSNKVTEKGKDVELRCDPISGHTALYWYRQSLGQGLEFLIYFQGNSAPDKSGLPSDRFSAERTGGSVSTLTIQRTQQEDSAVYLCASSLALRLGTDTQYFGPGTRLTVL.

The sample holds many counts of this clonotype. This sequence joins TRBV27 and TRBJ1-5; no reliable D call. Germline V gene data show CDR1 as MNHEY and CDR2 as SMNVEV (reference sequence). Trimming pared 6 bases from V and 3 bases from J, leaving 3 bases between. This CDR3 has 11 amino acids. The CDR3, as DNA: TGTGCCAGCAGGGCCAATCAGCCCCAGCATTTT. Protein product: CASRANQPQHF.

The chain has TRBV19 and TRBJ2-7; D call uncertain. V dropped 5 bases and J dropped 5 bases, with 10 bases sitting between them. The V gene's germline CDR1 is LNHDA and CDR2 SQIVND (reference sequence). CDR3 length: 12 amino acids. CDR3 DNA: TGTGCCAGTAGTTCCCCGGGTAACGAGCAGTACTTC. As protein: CASSSPGNEQYF.

The rearrangement uses TRBV18 and TRBJ2-6; 11 bases map to TRBD1. With V trimmed by 4 bases and J by 4 bases, 12 bases remained unmatched. This CDR3 is 19 amino acids long. Germline lookup yields CDR1 KGHSH and CDR2 LQKENI. The CDR3 spells CASSLVIGQGAPGANVLTF. In DNA, the CDR3 is TGTGCCAGCTCACTGGTAATCGGACAGGGGGCGCCCGGGGCCAACGTCCTGACTTTC.

This clonotype was detected only a few times. The CDR3 nucleotides are TGCGCCAGCAGCGCGGGTCAGAGTACTGAAGCTTTCTTT. It specifies CASSAGQSTEAFF. The chain is built from TRBV5-1 and TRBJ1-1; D is unclear. V lost 4 bases, J lost 5 bases, and 12 bases lay in between. CDR1 SGHRS and CDR2 YFSETQ come from the germline V gene. This CDR3 has 13 residues.

This clonotype has ten or more counts. The gene calls are TRBV29-1 and TRBJ2-5, with 9 nucleotides matching TRBD2. The CDR3 is 14 residues long. Trimming at V came to 7 bases and at J to 1 base, leaving 7 bases not matched to a gene. Germline CDR1 reads SQVTM; CDR2 reads ANQGSEA. CDR3 sequence reads: CSALSGRSQETQYF. CDR3 bases: TGCAGCGCCCTTAGCGGGAGAAGCCAAGAGACCCAGTACTTC.

This clonotype was counted between two and nine times. The chain links TRBV19 to TRBJ2-2, with D hard to call. Trimming pared 10 bases from V and 1 base from J, leaving 13 bases between. The CDR3 has 14 amino acids. Germline V gene sequence: CDR1 LNHDA, CDR2 SQIVND (reference sequence). Here the CDR3 DNA reads TGTGCCACACGCGTGACCAAGAACACCGGGGAGCTGTTTTTT. It encodes CATRVTKNTGELFF. The full variable domain, completed using reference TRBV19 and TRBJ2-2, is DGGITQSPKYLFRKEGQNVTLSCEQNLNHDAMYWYRQDPGQGLRLIYYSQIVNDFQKGDIAEGYSVSREKKESFPLTVTSAQKNPTAFYLCATRVTKNTGELFFGEGSRLTVL.

The chain couples TRBV7-2 to TRBJ2-1; D might be TRBD2 (5 bases). The CDR3 length is 12 residues. V lost 5 bases and J lost 12, with 14 bases in between. Germline V gene data show CDR1 as SGHTA and CDR2 as FQGNSA. The CDR3 here is CASSTFGERQFF. The CDR3 DNA reads TGTGCCAGCAGCACGTTTGGGGAGAGGCAGTTCTTC.